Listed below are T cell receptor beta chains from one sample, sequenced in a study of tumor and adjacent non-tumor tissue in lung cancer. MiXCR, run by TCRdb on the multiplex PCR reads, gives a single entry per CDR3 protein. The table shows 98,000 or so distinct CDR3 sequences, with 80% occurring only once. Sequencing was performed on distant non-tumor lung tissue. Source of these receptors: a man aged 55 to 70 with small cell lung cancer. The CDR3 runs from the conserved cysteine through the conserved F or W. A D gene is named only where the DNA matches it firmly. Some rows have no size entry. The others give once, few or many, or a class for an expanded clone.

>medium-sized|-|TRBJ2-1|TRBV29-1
CSATYVNEQFF
TGCAGCGCTACTTACGTGAATGAGCAGTTCTTC
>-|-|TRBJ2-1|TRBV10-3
CVINRAEYSYNEQFF
TGTGTCATCAACCGAGCGGAGTATTCCTATAATGAGCAGTTCTTC
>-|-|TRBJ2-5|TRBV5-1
CTSSIQETQYF
TGCACAAGCAGCATACAAGAGACCCAGTACTTC
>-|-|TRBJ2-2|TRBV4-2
CASSQDLRANIGERFF
TGTGCCAGCAGCCAAGATCTCAGGGCGAACATCGGGGAGCGGTTCTTT
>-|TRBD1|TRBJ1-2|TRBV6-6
CTSSYPTGSNYGYTF
TGTACCAGCAGTTACCCGACAGGGTCTAACTATGGCTACACCTTC
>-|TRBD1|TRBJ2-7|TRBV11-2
CPGSSGGSEQYF
TGTCCCGGTAGCTCAGGGGGCTCGGAGCAGTACTTC
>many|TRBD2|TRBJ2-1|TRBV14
CASSQDPGRALIEQFF
TGTGCCAGCAGCCAAGATCCCGGGAGGGCCCTTATTGAGCAGTTCTTC
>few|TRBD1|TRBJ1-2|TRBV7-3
CASSVGQGYGYTF
TGTGCCAGCAGCGTGGGACAGGGCTATGGCTACACCTTC
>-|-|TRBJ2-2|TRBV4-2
CACSQDLRANSWELFF
TGTGCCTGTAGCCAAGATCTGAGGGCCAACAGCTGGGAGCTGTTTTTT
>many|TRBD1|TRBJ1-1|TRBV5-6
CASSRDRVYTEAFF
TGTGCCAGCAGCAGGGACAGGGTTTACACTGAAGCTTTCTTT
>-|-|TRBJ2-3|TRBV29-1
CSVEGSRTDTQYF
TGCAGCGTTGAAGGTAGCCGTACAGATACGCAGTATTTT
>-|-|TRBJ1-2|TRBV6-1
CASSGYTLIGVLYGYTF
TGTGCCAGCAGTGGGTATACTTTGATAGGAGTACTCTATGGCTACACATTC
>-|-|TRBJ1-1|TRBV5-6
CASSLAPRTANTEAFF
TGCGCCAGCAGCTTGGCCCCCAGGACAGCGAACACTGAAGCTTTCTTT
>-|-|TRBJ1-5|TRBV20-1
CSTERAGFNSSRPQHF
TGCAGTACCGAGAGGGCAGGATTTAATAGCAGTCGGCCCCAGCATTTT
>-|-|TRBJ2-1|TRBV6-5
CTSSSRRVTSNGEQFF
TGTACCAGCAGTTCCCGACGCGTGACTTCTAACGGTGAGCAGTTCTTC
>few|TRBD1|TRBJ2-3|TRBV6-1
CTSSAYRGKGTDTQYF
TGTACCAGCAGTGCGTACAGGGGTAAGGGCACTGATACGCAGTATTTT
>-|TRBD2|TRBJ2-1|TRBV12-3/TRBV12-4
CASRTNSGRGDNGQFF
TGTGCCAGCAGAACTAATAGCGGGAGAGGCGACAATGGGCAGTTCTTC
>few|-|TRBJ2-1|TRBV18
CASSPGYEQFF
TGTGCCAGCTCACCAGGGTATGAGCAGTTCTTC
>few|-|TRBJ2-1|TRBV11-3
CASSFGEQYNEQFF
TGTGCCAGCAGCTTTGGGGAGCAATACAATGAGCAGTTCTTC
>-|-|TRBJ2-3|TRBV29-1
CSVEDQQHTDTQYF
TGCAGCGTTGAAGACCAGCAGCACACAGATACGCAGTATTTT
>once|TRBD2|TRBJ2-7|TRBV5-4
CANSLGASGGFYEQYF
TGTGCCAACAGCTTGGGAGCTAGCGGGGGATTCTACGAGCAGTATTTC
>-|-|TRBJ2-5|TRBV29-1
CNVRMVRETQYF
TGCAACGTTCGGATGGTTAGGGAGACCCAGTACTTC
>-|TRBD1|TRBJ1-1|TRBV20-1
CSVLHTDRDGAFF
TGCAGTGTTCTCCACACCGACAGGGATGGAGCTTTCTTT
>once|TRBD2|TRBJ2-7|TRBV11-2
CANSLNSSGIYEHYF
TGTGCCAACAGCTTAAATTCGAGCGGGATTTACGAGCACTACTTC
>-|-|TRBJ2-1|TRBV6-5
CASREMPADEQSF
TGTGCCAGCAGGGAGATGCCGGCGGATGAGCAGTCCTTC
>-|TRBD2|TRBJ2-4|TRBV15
CATRGTSGTTKNIQYF
TGTGCCACCAGGGGGACTAGCGGGACAACCAAAAACATTCAGTACTTC
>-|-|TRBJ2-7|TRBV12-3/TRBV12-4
CASTSGAGFTYEHYF
TGTGCCAGCACCTCCGGGGCAGGGTTTACCTACGAGCATTACTTC
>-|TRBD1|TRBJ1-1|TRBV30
CSWSVPIIGQGGFTEAFF
TGTTCCTGGAGTGTACCTATTATAGGACAGGGGGGTTTCACTGAAGCTTTCTTT
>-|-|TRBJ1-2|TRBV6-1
CASSEFVYCYTF
TGTGCTAGCAGTGAATTTGTCTATTGCTACACCTTC
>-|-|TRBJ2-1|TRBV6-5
CASNYSRVNEQFF
TGTGCCAGCAATTACTCACGAGTAAATGAGCAATTCTTC
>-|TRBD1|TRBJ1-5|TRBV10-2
CASSGTGIENQPHHF
TGCGCCAGCAGTGGGACAGGGATAGAAAATCAGCCCCACCATTTT
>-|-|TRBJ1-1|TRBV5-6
CASSLASSTANTEAFF
TGTGCCAGCAGCTTGGCCTCAAGTACAGCGAACACTGAAGCTTTCTTT
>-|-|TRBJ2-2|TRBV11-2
CDSSRLGGVGKLFF
TGTGACAGCAGCCGGTTGGGCGGGGTCGGGAAGCTGTTTTTT
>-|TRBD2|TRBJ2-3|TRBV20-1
CNTSGGRGSTDTQYF
TGTAATACTAGTGGCGGGAGGGGGTCCACAGATACGCAGTATTTT
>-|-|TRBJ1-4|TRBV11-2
CGSNLTGLANEKLFF
TGTGGCAGCAATTTAACCGGACTGGCCAATGAAAAACTGTTTTTT
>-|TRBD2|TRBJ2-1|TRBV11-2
CASNPVGTSERVEQFF
TGTGCCAGTAACCCAGTTGGGACTAGCGAGAGGGTTGAGCAGTTCTTC
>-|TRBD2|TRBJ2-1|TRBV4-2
CASGTRGNNEQSF
TGTGCCAGCGGGACTAGGGGAAACAATGAGCAGTCCTTC
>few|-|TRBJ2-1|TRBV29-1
CSLVSANEQFF
TGCAGCCTCGTAAGCGCGAATGAGCAGTTCTTC
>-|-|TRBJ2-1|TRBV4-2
CASSQVRGPHFF
TGTGCCAGCAGCCAGGTACGTGGGCCCCATTTCTTC
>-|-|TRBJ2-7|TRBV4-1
CTSIFDRLYVQYF
TGCACCAGCATTTTCGACAGACTCTACGTGCAGTACTTC
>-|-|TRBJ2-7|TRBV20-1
CSAGAGDGAYEQYF
TGCAGTGCTGGAGCTGGAGACGGCGCCTACGAGCAGTACTTC
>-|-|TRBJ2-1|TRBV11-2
CTSSTSKRNYSEQFF
TGTACCAGCAGCACCTCTAAGAGGAACTACAGTGAACAGTTCTTC